This T cell receptor (beta chain) is from a study of blood T cell repertoires in COVID-19. The CDR3 consists of 13 residues. Trimming removed 5 bases from V and 1 base from J, with 8 bases in between. CDR1 is SGHTA and CDR2 is FQGTGA in the germline V gene. Assay used: immunoSEQ multiplex PCR; TCRdb lists only in-frame clones, some missing. The sample includes some 270,000 clones, about nine tenths of them seen just once. The receptor's source is a woman aged 55-75 years who had recovered from COVID-19. The rearrangement joins TRBV7-3 to TRBJ1-1; D unclear. The sample comprised PBMCs or T cells enriched from blood (not recorded which). The CDR3 loop reads CASSPGPNTEAFF. The CDR3, as DNA: TGTGCCAGCAGCCCTGGCCCGAACACTGAAGCTTTCTTT.